Sequencing of this T cell receptor beta chain was carried out in a study of immune evolution from preneoplasia to lung adenocarcinoma. The germline V gene encodes CDR1 MNHEY and CDR2 SVGAGI. The V end lost 6 bases, the J end lost 0 bases, and 4 bases lay between the germline ends. This CDR3 region has 12 residues. Only in-frame clones appear in the TCRdb table, and some are missing; sequencing was by immunoSEQ multiplex PCR. The data hold several thousand clones, with more than 80% observed a single time. As to this clone: Its target is unknown.

Whole-study results and caveats: From normal lung to invasive adenocarcinoma, top clone frequencies appeared to decrease. Later-stage lesions appeared to have more T cells, more diversity, less clonality.

The sequence derives from a person between 65 and 79 years old with lung adenocarcinoma. The V gene is TRBV6-5, the J gene TRBJ2-3, with D unclear. Sequencing input: FFPE lung adenocarcinoma in situ tissue. The CDR3: CASRSSTDTQYF. CDR3 nucleotides: TGTGCCAGCAGATCCAGCACAGATACGCAGTATTTT.